What follows are 25 T cell receptor beta chains derived from one specimen sequenced in a study of T cells in Graves' hyperthyroidism and ophthalmopathy. TCR beta CDR3 regions were amplified from RNA transcripts. First-round RT-PCR targeting the TCR CDR3 was performed with the HTBI primer set. TCRdb re-analysed the multiplex PCR reads in MiXCR, keeping a single row per CDR3 protein. The table lists around 700,000 distinct CDR3 sequences, 35% of them singletons. Sequences were obtained from blood. Receptors originate from a woman between 40 and 50 years old with Graves' hyperthyroidism.

In this sample, this clonotype turned up many times. This chain links TRBV4-3 with TRBJ1-2; D is unresolved. The CDR3 length is 15 residues. Per the germline V gene, CDR1 is LGHNA and CDR2 is YSLEER. The ends were cut back, 5 bases at V and 8 bases at J, with 21 bases in the middle. As DNA, the CDR3 is TGCGCCAGCAGCGAAGGGCACGGTTCGCATTGGGGCTACACCTTC. Its protein is CASSEGHGSHWGYTF.

The chain joins TRBV6-5 to TRBJ2-5, with D hard to call. The CDR3 has 14 amino acids. Germline CDR1 and CDR2: MNHEY and SVGAGI. V lost 6 bases and J lost 2, with 13 bases in between. CDR3 in amino acids: CASSTHTLQETQYF. The CDR3 DNA reads TGTGCCAGCAGCACTCATACTCTGCAAGAGACCCAGTACTTC.

This clonotype was seen repeatedly, ten times or more. This chain connects TRBV4-1 to TRBJ2-7; 7 nucleotides match TRBD2. In germline, CDR1 is MGHRA, CDR2 YSYEKL. CDR3 length: 15 amino acids. V shed 0 bases, J shed 3 bases, and the junction held 5 bases outside the gene matches. CDR3 sequence: CASSQEGLADYEQYF. The DNA for the CDR3 is TGCGCCAGCAGCCAAGAAGGGCTAGCGGACTACGAGCAGTACTTC.

V and J are TRBV12-3 or TRBV12-4 and TRBJ1-1; 8 positions agree with TRBD1. V shed 7 bases and J 3 bases; nucleotides not matched to a gene: 10. CDR3 length: 15 residues. The CDR3 sequence is CASTSGTGGHTEAFF. CDR3 in DNA: TGTGCCAGCACGAGTGGGACAGGAGGCCACACTGAAGCTTTCTTT.

The CDR3 nucleotides read TGTGCCAGCAGCACCACTGGGACAGGGGATGGCTACACCTTC. Amino acids: CASSTTGTGDGYTF. The J gene is TRBJ1-2, the V gene TRBV9, with 10 bases identical to TRBD1. Germline-derived CDR1 and CDR2 are SGDLS and YYNGEE. V was pared by 4 bases and J by 6 bases, with 6 bases of the junction left unmatched. The CDR3 consists of 14 residues. The full variable domain, its missing parts supplied by reference TRBV9 and TRBJ1-2, is DSGVTQTPKHLITATGQRVTLRCSPRSGDLSVYWYQQSLDQGLQFLIQYYNGEERAKGNILERFSAQQFPDLHSELNLSSLELGDSALYFCASSTTGTGDGYTFGSGTRLTVV.

This clonotype has at least ten counts. The chain employs TRBV5-1 and TRBJ1-1; D is unresolved. Trimming stripped 4 bases from V and 5 bases from J, with 12 bases between. This CDR3 has 13 residues. Per the germline V gene, CDR1 is SGHRS and CDR2 is YFSETQ. Here the CDR3 DNA reads TGCGCCAGCAGCGCCATGGGGTTGACTGAAGCTTTCTTT. It codes for CASSAMGLTEAFF.

The V gene is TRBV20-1, the J gene TRBJ1-1, with D perhaps matching TRBD1 (5 bases). V shed 0 bases and J shed 10 bases, with 24 bases lying between them. The germline V gene encodes CDR1 DFQATT and CDR2 SNEGSKA (reference sequence). This CDR3 is built from 16 residues. CDR3 sequence (DNA): TGCAGTGCTAGAGATCTTCAGGGAACTCTCGGCGGGTCAGCTTTCTTT. The encoded protein is CSARDLQGTLGGSAFF.

A few counts support this clonotype. This chain uses TRBV6-5 with TRBJ2-2, with D tentatively TRBD2 (5 bases). Germline V gene lookup returns CDR1 MNHEY and CDR2 SVGAGI. The germline V and J ends were trimmed by 7 bases and 4 bases, with 16 bases remaining between them. The CDR3 is 15 residues long. The CDR3 DNA reads TGTGCCAGCAATTCTGAAGCGGTTGCCACCGGGGAGCTGTTTTTT. Its protein is CASNSEAVATGELFF.

This clonotype occurred a few times. The rearrangement uses TRBV20-1 and TRBJ2-7; tentatively, D is TRBD1 (5 bases). This CDR3 spans 12 amino acids. The germline V gene has CDR1 DFQATT and CDR2 SNEGSKA (reference sequence). The V gene lost 5 bases and the J gene lost 4 bases, with 12 bases spanning the gap. DNA for the CDR3: TGCAGTGCTCCAAAGGACAATTACGAGCAGTACTTC. Its protein product is CSAPKDNYEQYF.

This clonotype was observed many times. The chain employs TRBV20-1 and TRBJ2-7; no firm D call. V was cut by 4 bases and J by 2 bases, with 15 bases left in between. Germline V gene data show CDR1 as DFQATT and CDR2 as SNEGSKA (reference sequence). The CDR3 has 14 amino acids. CDR3 sequence reads: CSATFSRSPYEQYF. The CDR3 DNA is TGCAGTGCTACCTTTTCAAGGAGTCCCTACGAGCAGTACTTC.

Many counts were recorded for this clonotype. The chain recombines TRBV12-3 or TRBV12-4 with TRBJ1-2; 10 bases are a match to TRBD1. The trim removed 6 bases at V and 8 bases at J, leaving 9 bases unmatched. The CDR3 runs to 14 residues. The CDR3 DNA is TGTGCCAGCAGCGCCACCGGGACAGGGGAAGGCTACACCTTC. As protein: CASSATGTGEGYTF.

The genes are TRBV7-6 and TRBJ2-5; TRBD1 matches at 12 bases. CDR3 length: 15 residues. Germline V CDR1 and CDR2: SGHVS, FNYEAQ. J gave up 5 bases and V 5 bases, and 6 bases lay outside the gene matches. The CDR3 nucleotides are TGTGCCAGCAGCCCACGGGACAGGGGGCTGGAGACCCAGTACTTC. Residues: CASSPRDRGLETQYF.

Comment on this clonotype: A much larger clone sits a single nucleotide away, making a read error possible. The gene calls are TRBV7-9 and TRBJ2-7; tentatively, D is TRBD1 (5 bases). Germline V lookup: CDR1 SEHNR, CDR2 FQNEAQ (reference sequence). CDR3 size: 16 residues. CDR3 coding DNA: TGTGCCAGCAGCCCGACCACAGGTGCTGGGGCTTACGGGCAGTACTTC. Protein product: CASSPTTGAGAYGQYF.

A few counts support this clonotype. The CDR3 sequence: CASSQGDRQRTLEAFF. The CDR3 DNA is TGTGCCAGCAGCCAAGGGGACCGACAGAGAACTCTCGAAGCTTTCTTT. This chain links TRBV4-2 with TRBJ1-1; maybe TRBD1 (5 bases). Germline-derived CDR1 and CDR2 are LGHNA and YNFKEQ. CDR3 length: 16 amino acids. Between the trimmed V and J ends, which lost 1 base and 8 bases, there was a span of 20 bases.

Worth noting for this clonotype: Its ends do not fully match the called genes, so a read error is possible. The chain recombines TRBV14 with TRBJ2-7; D not resolved. The CDR3 contains 15 residues. Germline V lookup: CDR1 SGHDN, CDR2 FVKESK. The CDR3 bases are TGCGCCAGCAGCCAAGATTACAGTAAGCTTGAAGAGCAGTACTTC. It translates to CASSQDYSKLEEQYF.

This clonotype was counted at least ten times. The rearrangement joins TRBV7-9 to TRBJ2-7; 12 bases agree with TRBD2. CDR1 and CDR2 (germline): SEHNR, FQNEAQ (reference sequence). V trimming: 3 bases; J trimming: 0 bases; junction bases outside the gene matches: 6. This CDR3 region has 17 residues. Here the CDR3 DNA reads TGTGCCAGCAGCTTCGACGGGACTAGCGGGCTCTCCTACGAGCAGTACTTC. Its protein product is CASSFDGTSGLSYEQYF.

This clonotype was seen many times. The J gene is TRBJ2-7, the V gene TRBV25-1; D not resolved. This CDR3 has 13 amino acids. In germline, CDR1 is MGHDK, CDR2 SYGVNS. V was clipped by 0 bases and J by 3 bases, with 6 bases between them. In DNA form, the CDR3 reads TGTGCCAGCAGTGAATATAGAGGCTACGAGCAGTACTTC. It is translated as CASSEYRGYEQYF.

This clonotype has ten or more counts. The chain has TRBV2 and TRBJ2-5, with D possibly being TRBD2 (6 bases). This CDR3 contains 13 residues. V was cut by 6 bases and J by 4 bases, with 12 bases left in between. Germline V gene sequence: CDR1 SNHLY, CDR2 FYNNEI. The CDR3 loop is CASRAGTGETQYF. In DNA form, the CDR3 reads TGTGCCAGCAGAGCCGGGACTGGAGAGACCCAGTACTTC.

The V and J genes are TRBV11-3 and TRBJ2-7; D is perhaps TRBD1 (6 bases). The ends were cut back, 6 bases at V and 6 bases at J, with 18 bases in the middle. Germline CDR1 SGHNT, CDR2 YENEEA. The CDR3 runs to 14 residues. Written as DNA, the CDR3 is TGTGCCAGCAGTTTGTCGCCCAGGGGACGCGAGCAGTACTTC. It codes for CASSLSPRGREQYF.

This chain uses TRBV27 with TRBJ2-7, with D possibly being TRBD1 (5 bases). The length of the CDR3 is 14 residues. The germline V gene encodes CDR1 MNHEY and CDR2 SMNVEV (reference sequence). Trimming took off 4 bases at V and 3 bases at J, with 13 bases between the two ends. The CDR3 DNA reads TGTGCCAGCAGTTCAGGGATCCTCCACTACGAGCAGTACTTC. Translated: CASSSGILHYEQYF.

The V and J genes are TRBV2 and TRBJ2-5; 9 bases are shared with TRBD2. The end of the DNA fits TRBJ2-7 better, so the J call may be wrong. From germline, CDR1 is SNHLY and CDR2 FYNNEI. CDR3 size: 16 residues. The CDR3 region is CASSPAGRGGTYEQYF. The CDR3 coding sequence is TGTGCCAGCAGTCCGGCGGGGCGGGGGGGCACCTACGAGCAGTACTTC.

The chain is built from TRBV4-1 and TRBJ2-7; TRBD1 aligns across 8 bases. Germline V gene lookup returns CDR1 MGHRA and CDR2 YSYEKL. This CDR3 region has 17 residues. Trimming at V came to 0 bases and at J to 4 bases, leaving 11 bases not matched to a gene. CDR3 in DNA: TGCGCCAGCAGCCAAGATTTGTTAGGACAGGGAGTTTACGAGCAGTACTTC. This translates into CASSQDLLGQGVYEQYF.

The chain joins TRBV6-5 to TRBJ2-6, with D uncertain. CDR1 is MNHEY and CDR2 is SVGAGI in the germline V gene. CDR3 size: 16 residues. Trimming took 3 bases from V and 0 from J, leaving 9 bases between them. The CDR3 reads CASSYIGASGANVLTF. CDR3 coding DNA: TGTGCCAGCAGTTATATAGGTGCCTCTGGGGCCAACGTCCTGACTTTC.

The rearrangement uses TRBV7-2 and TRBJ2-5; D uncertain. The V and J ends lost 4 bases and 8 bases respectively, with 11 bases between them. The CDR3 is 12 residues long. The germline V gene encodes CDR1 SGHTA and CDR2 FQGNSA. CDR3: CASSSDPLTQYF. CDR3 DNA: TGTGCCAGCAGCTCGGACCCATTAACCCAGTACTTC.

Remarks on this clonotype: The junction departs from the called germline gene at one end, perhaps through a read error. The chain combines TRBV7-7 with TRBJ2-2; D might be TRBD1 or TRBD2, each matching 5 bases. The CDR3 spans 14 residues. The germline V gene has CDR1 SSHAT and CDR2 FNYEAQ (reference sequence). The DNA of the CDR3 is TGTGCTAGCAGCTTAGTCGGGGCGGACGGGGAGCTGTTTTTT. Translating gives CASSLVGADGELFF.